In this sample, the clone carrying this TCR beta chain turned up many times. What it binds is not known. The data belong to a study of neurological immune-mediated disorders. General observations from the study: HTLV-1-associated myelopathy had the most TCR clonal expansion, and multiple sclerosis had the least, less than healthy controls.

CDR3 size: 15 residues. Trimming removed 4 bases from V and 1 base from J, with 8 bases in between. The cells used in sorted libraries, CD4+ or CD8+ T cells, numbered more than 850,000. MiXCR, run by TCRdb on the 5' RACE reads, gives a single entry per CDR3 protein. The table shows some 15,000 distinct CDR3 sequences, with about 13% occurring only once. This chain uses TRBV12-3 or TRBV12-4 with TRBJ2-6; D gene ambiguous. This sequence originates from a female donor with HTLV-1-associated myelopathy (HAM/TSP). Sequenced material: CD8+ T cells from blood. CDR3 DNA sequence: TGTGCCAGCAGTTCCCAACAATCTGGGGCCAACGTCCTGACTTTC. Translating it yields CASSSQQSGANVLTF.